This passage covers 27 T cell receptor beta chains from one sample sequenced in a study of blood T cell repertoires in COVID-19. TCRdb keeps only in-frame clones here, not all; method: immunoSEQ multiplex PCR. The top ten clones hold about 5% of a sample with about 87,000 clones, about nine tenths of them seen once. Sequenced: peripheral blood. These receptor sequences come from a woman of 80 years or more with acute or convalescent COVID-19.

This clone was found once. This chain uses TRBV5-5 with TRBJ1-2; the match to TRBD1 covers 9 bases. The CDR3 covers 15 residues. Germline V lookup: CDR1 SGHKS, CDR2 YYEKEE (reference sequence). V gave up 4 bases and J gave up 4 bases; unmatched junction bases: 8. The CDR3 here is CASSLRDRELYGYTF. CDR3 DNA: TGTGCCAGCAGCCTCCGGGACAGGGAACTCTATGGCTACACCTTC.

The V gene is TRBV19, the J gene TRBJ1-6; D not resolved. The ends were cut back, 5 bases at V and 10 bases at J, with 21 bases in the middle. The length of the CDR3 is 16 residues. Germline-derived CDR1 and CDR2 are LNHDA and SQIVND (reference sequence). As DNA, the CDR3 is TGTGCCAGTAGTGTGCCCCGCGGGTTTGGCGGCTCACCCCTCCACTTT. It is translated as CASSVPRGFGGSPLHF.

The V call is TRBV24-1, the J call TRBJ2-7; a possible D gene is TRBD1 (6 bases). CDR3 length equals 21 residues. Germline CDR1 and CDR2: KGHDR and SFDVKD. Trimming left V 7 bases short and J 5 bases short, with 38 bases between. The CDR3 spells CATRTCSGPDSGWRGLDEQYF. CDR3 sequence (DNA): TGTGCCACCAGGACCTGCTCCGGGCCGGACAGTGGCTGGAGAGGGTTGGACGAGCAGTACTTC.

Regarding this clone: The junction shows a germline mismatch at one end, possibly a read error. The CDR3 sequence is CASSLDRVVPTDTQYF. DNA for the CDR3: TGTGCTAGCAGCTTGGACAGGGTGGTTCCCACAGATACGCAGTATTTT. The V and J genes are TRBV7-9 and TRBJ2-3; TRBD1 agrees at 8 bases. Germline V lookup: CDR1 SEHNR, CDR2 FQNEAQ (reference sequence). The CDR3 is 16 amino acids. Together with reference TRBV7-9 and TRBJ2-3, the CDR3 gives the full variable domain: DTGVSQNPRHKITKRGQNVTFRCDPISEHNRLYWYRQTLGQGPEFLTYFQNEAQLEKSRLLSDRFSAERPKGSFSTLEIQRTEQGDSAMYLCASSLDRVVPTDTQYFGPGTRLTVL.

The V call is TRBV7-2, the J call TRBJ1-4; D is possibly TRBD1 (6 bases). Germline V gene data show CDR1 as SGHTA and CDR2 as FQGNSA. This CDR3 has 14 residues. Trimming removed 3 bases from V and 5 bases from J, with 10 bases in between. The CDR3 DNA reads TGTGCCAGCAGCTTCTCAGGGGCGAATGAAAAACTGTTTTTT. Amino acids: CASSFSGANEKLFF.

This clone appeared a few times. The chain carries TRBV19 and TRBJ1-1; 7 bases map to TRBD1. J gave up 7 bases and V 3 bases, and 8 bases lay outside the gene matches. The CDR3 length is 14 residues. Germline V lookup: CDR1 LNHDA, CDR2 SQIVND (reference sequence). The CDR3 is CASSILGQAFEAFF. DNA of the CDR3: TGTGCCAGTAGTATTTTAGGACAGGCCTTTGAAGCTTTCTTT.

CDR3 protein: CASIPDRLSGYTF. The CDR3 DNA reads as TGTGCCAGTATCCCGGACAGGTTGTCTGGCTACACCTTC. This chain links TRBV19 with TRBJ1-2; 7 nucleotides match TRBD1. Germline loops: CDR1 LNHDA, CDR2 SQIVND (reference sequence). V shed 7 bases and J 7 bases; nucleotides not matched to a gene: 9. CDR3 length equals 13 residues.

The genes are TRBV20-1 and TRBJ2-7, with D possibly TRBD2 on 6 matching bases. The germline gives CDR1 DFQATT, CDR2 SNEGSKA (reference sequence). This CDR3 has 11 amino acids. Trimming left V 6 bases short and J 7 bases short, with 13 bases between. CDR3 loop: CSAMTRGEQYF. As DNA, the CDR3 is TGCAGTGCCATGACTCGGGGGGAGCAGTACTTC.

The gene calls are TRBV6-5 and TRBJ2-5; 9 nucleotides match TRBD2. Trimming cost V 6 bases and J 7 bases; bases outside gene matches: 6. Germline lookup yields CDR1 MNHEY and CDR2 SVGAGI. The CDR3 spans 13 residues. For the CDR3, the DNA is TGTGCCAGCAGAGGGACTAGCTTCGGGACCCAGTACTTC. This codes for CASRGTSFGTQYF.

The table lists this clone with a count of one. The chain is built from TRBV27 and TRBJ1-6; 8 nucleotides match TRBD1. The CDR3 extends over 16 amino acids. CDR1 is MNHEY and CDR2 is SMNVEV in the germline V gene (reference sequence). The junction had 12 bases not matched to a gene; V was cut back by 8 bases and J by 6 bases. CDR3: CASGRWTGTLNSPLHF. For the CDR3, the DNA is TGTGCCAGCGGCCGGTGGACAGGGACCCTTAATTCACCCCTCCACTTT.

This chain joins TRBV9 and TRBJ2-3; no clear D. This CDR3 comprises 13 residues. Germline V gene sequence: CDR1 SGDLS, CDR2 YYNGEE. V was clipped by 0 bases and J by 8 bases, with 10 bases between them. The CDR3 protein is CASSVVERGTQYF. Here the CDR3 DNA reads TGTGCCAGCAGCGTAGTCGAGCGTGGTACGCAGTATTTT.

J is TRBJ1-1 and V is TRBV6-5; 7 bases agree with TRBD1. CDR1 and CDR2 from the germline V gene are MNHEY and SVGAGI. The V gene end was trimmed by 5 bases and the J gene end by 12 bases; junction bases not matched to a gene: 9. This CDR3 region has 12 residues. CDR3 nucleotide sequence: TGTGCCAGCAGTCCGGGGACAGAGATAACTTTCTTT. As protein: CASSPGTEITFF.

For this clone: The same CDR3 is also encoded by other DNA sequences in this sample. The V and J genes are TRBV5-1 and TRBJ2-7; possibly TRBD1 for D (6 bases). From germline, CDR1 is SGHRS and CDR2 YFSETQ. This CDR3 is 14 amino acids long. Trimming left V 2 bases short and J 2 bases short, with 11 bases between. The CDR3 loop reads CASSLDGQTYEQYF. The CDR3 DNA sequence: TGCGCCAGCAGCTTAGACGGACAGACCTACGAGCAGTACTTC.

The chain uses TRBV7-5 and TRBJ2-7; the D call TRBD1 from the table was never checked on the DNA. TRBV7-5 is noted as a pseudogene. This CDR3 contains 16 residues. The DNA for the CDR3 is TGTGCCAGAAGCTCGCCCCCCGGGACAGGGAGCTACGAGCAGTACTTC. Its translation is CARSSPPGTGSYEQYF.

This CDR3 is CASSMQGVGTQYF. CDR3 coding DNA: TGTGCCAGTAGTATGCAGGGGGTGGGGACCCAGTACTTC. The J gene is TRBJ2-5, the V gene TRBV19; 7 nucleotides agree with TRBD1. V trimming: 3 bases; J trimming: 7 bases; junction bases outside the gene matches: 5. This CDR3 is 13 amino acids long. Per germline, CDR1 LNHDA and CDR2 SQIVND (reference sequence).

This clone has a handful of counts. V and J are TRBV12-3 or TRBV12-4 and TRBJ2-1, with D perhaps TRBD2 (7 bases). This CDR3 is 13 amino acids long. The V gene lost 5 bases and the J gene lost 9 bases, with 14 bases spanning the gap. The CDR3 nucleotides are TGTGCCAGCAGTGCTAAGGGGGGGACTGAGCAGTTCTTC. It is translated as CASSAKGGTEQFF.

CDR3 residues: CAWSVDRKYEQYF. The CDR3 nucleotides read TGTGCCTGGAGTGTAGACAGAAAGTACGAGCAGTACTTC. The chain joins TRBV30 to TRBJ2-7; maybe TRBD1 (5 bases). The germline V and J ends were trimmed by 0 bases and 4 bases, with 10 bases remaining between them. The germline gives CDR1 GTSNPN, CDR2 SVGIG (reference sequence). CDR3 length equals 13 residues.

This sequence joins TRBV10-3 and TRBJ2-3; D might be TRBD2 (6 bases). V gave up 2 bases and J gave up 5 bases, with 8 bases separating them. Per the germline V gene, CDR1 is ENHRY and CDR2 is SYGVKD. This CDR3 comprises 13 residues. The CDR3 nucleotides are TGTGCCATCAGTGAGGGAGGGTTAGATACGCAGTATTTT. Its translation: CAISEGGLDTQYF.

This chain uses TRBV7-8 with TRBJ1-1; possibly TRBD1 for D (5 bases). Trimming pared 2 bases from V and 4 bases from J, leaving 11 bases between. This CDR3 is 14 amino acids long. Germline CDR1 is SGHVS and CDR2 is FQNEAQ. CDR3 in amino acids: CASSLTGRSTEAFF. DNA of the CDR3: TGTGCCAGCAGCTTAACAGGCCGCTCCACTGAAGCTTTCTTT.

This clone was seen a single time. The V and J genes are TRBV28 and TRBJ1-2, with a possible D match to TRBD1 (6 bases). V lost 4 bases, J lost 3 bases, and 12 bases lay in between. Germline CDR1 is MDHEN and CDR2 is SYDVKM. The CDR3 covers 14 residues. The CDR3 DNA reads TGTGCCAGCAGTTCCCGGGACAAGGACTATGGCTACACCTTC. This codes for CASSSRDKDYGYTF.

Here the CDR3 reads CASSLEQPGLAGAADTQYF. In DNA, the CDR3 is TGTGCCAGCAGCTTGGAACAACCGGGACTAGCGGGAGCGGCAGATACGCAGTATTTT. The rearrangement uses TRBV5-8 and TRBJ2-3; TRBD2 matches 14 bases. With V trimmed by 0 bases and J by 4 bases, 10 bases remained unmatched. CDR1 and CDR2 (germline): SGHTS, YDEGEE. The CDR3 totals 19 residues. The entire variable domain, with the rest obtained from reference TRBV5-8 and TRBJ2-3, is as follows: EAGVTQSPTHLIKTRGQQATLRCSPISGHTSVYWYQQALGLGLQFLLWYDEGEERNRGNFPPRFSGRQFPNYSSELNVNALELEDSALYLCASSLEQPGLAGAADTQYFGPGTRLTVL.

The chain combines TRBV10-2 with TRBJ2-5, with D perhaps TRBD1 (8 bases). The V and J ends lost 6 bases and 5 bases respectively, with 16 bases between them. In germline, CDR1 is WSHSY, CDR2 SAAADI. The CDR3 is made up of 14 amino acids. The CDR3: CASRQGGGLETQYF. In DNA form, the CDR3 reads TGCGCCAGCAGACAGGGGGGGGGCTTGGAGACCCAGTACTTC.

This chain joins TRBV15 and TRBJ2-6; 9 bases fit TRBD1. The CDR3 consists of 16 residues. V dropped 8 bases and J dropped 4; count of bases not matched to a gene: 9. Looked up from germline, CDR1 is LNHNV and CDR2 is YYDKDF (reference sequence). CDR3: CATGTGRFNGANVLTF. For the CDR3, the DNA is TGTGCCACCGGGACAGGGCGTTTTAACGGGGCCAACGTCCTGACTTTC.

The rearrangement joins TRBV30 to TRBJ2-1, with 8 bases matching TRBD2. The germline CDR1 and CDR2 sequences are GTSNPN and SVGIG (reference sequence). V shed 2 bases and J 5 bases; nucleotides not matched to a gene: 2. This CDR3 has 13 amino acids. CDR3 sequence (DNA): TGTGCCTGGAGTCGGGGGGGTGACAATGAGCAGTTCTTC. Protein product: CAWSRGGDNEQFF. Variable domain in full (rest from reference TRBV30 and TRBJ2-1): SQTIHQWPATLVQPVGSPLSLECTVEGTSNPNLYWYRQAAGRGLQLLFYSVGIGQISSEVPQNLSASRPQDRQFILSSKKLLLSDSGFYLCAWSRGGDNEQFFGPGTRLTVL.

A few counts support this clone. As DNA, the CDR3 is TGTGCCAGTGCCGAGGACACTGAAGCTTTCTTT. It yields the protein CASAEDTEAFF. V is TRBV21-1 and J is TRBJ1-1. TRBV21-1 is a documented pseudogene. This CDR3 has 11 amino acids.

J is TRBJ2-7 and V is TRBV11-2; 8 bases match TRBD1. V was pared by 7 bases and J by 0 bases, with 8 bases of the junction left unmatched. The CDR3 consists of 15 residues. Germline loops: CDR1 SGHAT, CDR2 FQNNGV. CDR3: CASTRRQGNSYEQYF. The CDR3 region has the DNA TGTGCCAGCACCCGAAGACAGGGGAACTCCTACGAGCAGTACTTC.

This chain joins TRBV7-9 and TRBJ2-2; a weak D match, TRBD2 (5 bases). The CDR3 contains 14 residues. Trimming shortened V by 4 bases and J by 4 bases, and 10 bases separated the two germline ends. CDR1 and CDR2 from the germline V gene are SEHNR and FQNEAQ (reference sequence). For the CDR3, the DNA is TGTGCCAGCAGCTCAGGAGGAGGCACCGGGGAGCTGTTTTTT. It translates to CASSSGGGTGELFF. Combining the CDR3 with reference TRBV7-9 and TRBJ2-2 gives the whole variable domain DTGVSQNPRHKITKRGQNVTFRCDPISEHNRLYWYRQTLGQGPEFLTYFQNEAQLEKSRLLSDRFSAERPKGSFSTLEIQRTEQGDSAMYLCASSSGGGTGELFFGEGSRLTVL.